Each of the 20 T cell receptor beta chains below was sequenced from the same sample in a study of T cells in Graves' hyperthyroidism and ophthalmopathy. RNA transcripts gave rise to amplified TCR beta CDR3 regions. The HTBI primer set drove a first-round RT-PCR of the TCR CDR3. TCRdb called the multiplex PCR reads again in MiXCR, with one record for every CDR3 protein. The sample has under 250,000 distinct CDR3 sequences, almost 25% seen once. The sequenced sample consisted of blood. The receptor set was obtained from a woman in her thirties or forties with Graves' ophthalmopathy.

The chain has TRBV7-2 and TRBJ1-1, with D maybe TRBD1 (5 bases). Germline V gives CDR1 SGHTA, CDR2 FQGNSA. The germline V and J ends were trimmed by 8 bases and 0 bases, with 13 bases remaining between them. This CDR3 has 14 amino acids. CDR3 residues: CASLLGGVNTEAFF. CDR3 coding DNA: TGTGCCAGCCTCCTCGGGGGGGTGAACACTGAAGCTTTCTTT. The complete variable domain, with remaining parts taken from reference TRBV7-2 and TRBJ1-1, reads GAGVSQSPSNKVTEKGKDVELRCDPISGHTALYWYRQSLGQGLEFLIYFQGNSAPDKSGLPSDRFSAERTGGSVSTLTIQRTQQEDSAVYLCASLLGGVNTEAFFGQGTRLTVV.

This clonotype came up many times. The chain combines TRBV28 with TRBJ1-5; TRBD1 agrees at 9 bases. This CDR3 contains 16 residues. CDR1 is MDHEN, CDR2 SYDVKM, per germline. V shed 5 bases and J 5 bases; nucleotides not matched to a gene: 10. The CDR3 is CASSPSGTGRDQPQHF. CDR3 bases: TGTGCCAGCAGTCCATCTGGGACAGGGAGGGATCAGCCCCAGCATTTT.

In this sample, this clonotype turned up many times. CDR3 sequence reads: CKTPGTSGRAGSYEQYF. The CDR3 DNA sequence: TGTAAGACTCCCGGGACTAGCGGGAGGGCCGGCTCCTACGAGCAGTACTTC. The chain carries TRBV19 and TRBJ2-7, with 16 bases aligning to TRBD2. Germline lookup yields CDR1 LNHDA and CDR2 SQIVND (reference sequence). The CDR3 totals 17 residues.

There are many counts of this clonotype. The chain combines TRBV9 with TRBJ1-2, with D possibly being TRBD1 (6 bases). Trimming pared 4 bases from V and 8 bases from J, leaving 18 bases between. CDR1 and CDR2 from the germline V gene are SGDLS and YYNGEE. This CDR3 contains 14 residues. The CDR3 DNA reads as TGTGCCAGCAGCCCCCAGAGGGGGTACGGAGGCTACACCTTC. This sequence encodes CASSPQRGYGGYTF.

This rearrangement joins TRBV27 to TRBJ2-2; TRBD1 agrees at 8 bases. The CDR3 has 15 residues. V lost 5 bases and J lost 8; bases outside the gene matches: 10. CDR1 is MNHEY, CDR2 SMNVEV, per germline (reference sequence). The CDR3 here is CASSTGTGMSGELFF. The CDR3 bases are TGTGCCAGCAGTACCGGGACAGGAATGTCTGGGGAGCTGTTTTTT.

This clonotype was recorded at least ten times. The V gene is TRBV5-8, the J gene TRBJ2-2; D is ambiguous. Trimming shortened V by 0 bases and J by 1 base, and 7 bases separated the two germline ends. This CDR3 is 15 amino acids long. Germline V gives CDR1 SGHTS, CDR2 YDEGEE. As DNA, the CDR3 is TGTGCCAGCAGCTTGGAGTCTCAGAACACCGGGGAGCTGTTTTTT. Its protein product is CASSLESQNTGELFF.

This clonotype was counted at least ten times. The V call is TRBV7-8, the J call TRBJ1-1, with D maybe TRBD1 (5 bases). Germline values: CDR1 SGHVS, CDR2 FQNEAQ. The length of the CDR3 is 14 residues. The V end lost 2 bases, the J end lost 4 bases, and 11 bases lay between the germline ends. CDR3 bases: TGTGCCAGCAGCTTACGACCGGGGGTCACTGAAGCTTTCTTT. As protein: CASSLRPGVTEAFF. Combining the CDR3 with reference TRBV7-8 and TRBJ1-1 gives the whole variable domain GAGVSQSPRYKVAKRGQDVALRCDPISGHVSLFWYQQALGQGPEFLTYFQNEAQLDKSGLPSDRFFAERPEGSVSTLKIQRTQQEDSAVYLCASSLRPGVTEAFFGQGTRLTVV.

The chain couples TRBV7-2 to TRBJ2-5; D call uncertain. Trimming stripped 5 bases from V and 0 bases from J, with 10 bases between. From germline, CDR1 is SGHTA and CDR2 FQGNSA. The length of the CDR3 is 14 residues. The CDR3 reads CASSGRTYQETQYF. In DNA, the CDR3 is TGTGCCAGCAGCGGAAGGACCTACCAAGAGACCCAGTACTTC.

This clonotype was counted ten times or more. The chain employs TRBV30 and TRBJ1-1, with TRBD1 as a possible D gene (5 bases). V was pared by 1 base and J by 4 bases, with 16 bases between. The germline V gene encodes CDR1 GTSNPN and CDR2 SVGIG (reference sequence). The CDR3 consists of 15 residues. CDR3 nucleotide sequence: TGTGCCTGGAGTGCGCGGACTGGGGGGGTCACTGAAGCTTTCTTT. This translates into CAWSARTGGVTEAFF.

The sample holds many counts of this clonotype. This sequence joins TRBV5-1 and TRBJ2-7; possible D gene TRBD1, 6 bases. There are 13 residues in the CDR3. The germline gives CDR1 SGHRS, CDR2 YFSETQ. The V and J ends lost 3 bases and 1 base respectively, with 8 bases between them. In nucleotides, the CDR3 is TGCGCCAGCAGCTGGACAGCATCCTACGAGCAGTACTTC. It specifies CASSWTASYEQYF.

This clonotype was detected many times. The genes are TRBV12-3 or TRBV12-4 and TRBJ2-2; D unclear. V lost 2 bases to trimming and J lost 5 bases, with 21 bases between them. The CDR3 is made up of 18 amino acids. For the CDR3, the DNA is TGTGCCAGCAGTTTAATCGGAAAGACCTACCCTGGAACCGGGGAGCTGTTTTTT. Amino acid sequence: CASSLIGKTYPGTGELFF.

The chain combines TRBV7-2 with TRBJ2-5; maybe TRBD1 (5 bases). CDR1 SGHTA and CDR2 FQGNSA come from the germline V gene. The CDR3 is 13 residues long. Trimming stripped 8 bases from V and 5 bases from J, with 15 bases between. CDR3 in amino acids: CASGMGPGETQYF. For the CDR3, the DNA is TGTGCCAGCGGAATGGGGCCGGGCGAGACCCAGTACTTC.

There are many counts of this clonotype. V is TRBV28 and J is TRBJ2-1; 8 bases agree with TRBD2. V was pared by 8 bases and J by 7 bases, with 10 bases of the junction left unmatched. This CDR3 has 14 residues. From germline, CDR1 is MDHEN and CDR2 SYDVKM. Written as DNA, the CDR3 is TGTGCCAGCTTAGCGGGGTCAAGTGTGAATGAGCAGTTCTTC. This translates into CASLAGSSVNEQFF.

This clonotype has ten or more counts. This chain links TRBV2 with TRBJ2-7; tentatively, D is TRBD2 (5 bases). V shed 7 bases and J shed 2 bases, with 9 bases lying between them. The CDR3 is 12 residues long. CDR1 and CDR2 (germline): SNHLY, FYNNEI. The CDR3 nucleotides read TGTGCCAGCAAGGACTCCGCCTACGAGCAGTACTTC. This translates into CASKDSAYEQYF.

J is TRBJ1-5 and V is TRBV19; D remains ambiguous. CDR1 LNHDA and CDR2 SQIVND come from the germline V gene (reference sequence). This CDR3 is 13 amino acids long. Trimming stripped 6 bases from V and 0 bases from J, with 6 bases between. The CDR3 spells CASRADSNQPQHF. The CDR3 nucleotides are TGTGCCAGTAGGGCAGATAGCAATCAGCCCCAGCATTTT.

In this sample, this clonotype turned up many times. The rearrangement uses TRBV7-9 and TRBJ2-5; D perhaps matches TRBD1 (6 bases). Per the germline V gene, CDR1 is SEHNR and CDR2 is FQNEAQ (reference sequence). The CDR3 sequence is 15 residues long. Trimming removed 5 bases from V and 5 bases from J, with 18 bases in between. The CDR3 reads CASSTPTGYDETQYF. CDR3 bases: TGTGCCAGCAGCACCCCAACAGGGTATGATGAGACCCAGTACTTC.

The sample holds many counts of this clonotype. This chain joins TRBV5-1 and TRBJ2-2, with 7 bases fitting TRBD1. This CDR3 spans 15 amino acids. The V gene's germline CDR1 is SGHRS and CDR2 YFSETQ. The trim removed 2 bases at V and 5 bases at J, leaving 6 bases unmatched. The CDR3 DNA follows: TGCGCCAGCAGCTTACCAGGGGGAAATACCGGGGAGCTGTTTTTT. Translating gives CASSLPGGNTGELFF.

V and J are TRBV6-2 or TRBV6-3 and TRBJ2-7; D gene unclear. Trimming removed 0 bases at V and 3 bases at J, with 18 bases between. Looked up from germline, CDR1 is MNHEY and CDR2 is SVGEGT. The CDR3 has 17 residues. The DNA for the CDR3 is TGTGCCAGCAGTTACTCCTTCGGCTCCACGAGAAACTACGAGCAGTACTTC. Translating it yields CASSYSFGSTRNYEQYF.

V gene TRBV20-1 combines with J gene TRBJ1-5; 9 bases align to TRBD1. The CDR3 contains 14 residues. The junction had 10 bases not matched to a gene; V was cut back by 8 bases and J by 5 bases. In germline, CDR1 is DFQATT, CDR2 SNEGSKA (reference sequence). The CDR3 is CSIRDREGYQPQHF. The CDR3 DNA reads as TGCAGTATCCGGGACAGGGAAGGATATCAGCCCCAGCATTTT.

Ten or more counts support this clonotype. The rearrangement links TRBV6-1 to TRBJ1-5; 7 nucleotides line up with TRBD1. The ends lost 3 bases at V and 2 bases at J; junction bases unmatched: 4. This CDR3 is 15 amino acids long. Germline CDR1 MNHNS, CDR2 SASEGT. CDR3 sequence (DNA): TGTGCCAGCAGTGACCGGGACAGAGGCAATCAGCCCCAGCATTTT. Its protein is CASSDRDRGNQPQHF.